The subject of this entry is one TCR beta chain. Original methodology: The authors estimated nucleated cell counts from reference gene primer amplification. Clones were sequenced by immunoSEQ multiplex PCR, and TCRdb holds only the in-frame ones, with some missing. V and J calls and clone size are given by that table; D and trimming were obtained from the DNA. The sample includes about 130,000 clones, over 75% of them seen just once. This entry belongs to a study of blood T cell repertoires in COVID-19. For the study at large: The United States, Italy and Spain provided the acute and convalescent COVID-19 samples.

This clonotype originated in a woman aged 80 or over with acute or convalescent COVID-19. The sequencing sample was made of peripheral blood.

CDR3 sequence (DNA): TGTGCCACCAGGGGGCAGGGAAATGAAAAACTGTTTTTT. Its translation: CATRGQGNEKLFF. The gene calls are TRBV12-3 or TRBV12-4 and TRBJ1-4; TRBD1 matches at 8 bases. CDR3 size: 13 residues. After removal of 10 bases from V and 5 bases from J, the junction contained 6 bases not matched to a gene.